The 30 T cell receptor beta chains below come from one sample, sequenced in a study of CD8+ T cells in alopecia areata. Extracted RNA was reverse transcribed, and the resulting cDNA served as sequencing template. The repertoire was sequenced with immunoSEQ multiplex PCR; TCRdb's copy has only in-frame clones and lacks some. The sample contains some 190,000 clones, around 60% of which appear only once. The treatment: oral pan-JAK inhibitor, 5-10 mg twice daily. Sequenced here: CD4+ T cells sorted from blood, sampled between weeks 47 and 50, from a patient treated with tofacitinib. These receptors were obtained from a human donor with alopecia areata.

The chain couples TRBV19 to TRBJ1-5; 9 nucleotides line up with TRBD1. The trim removed 5 bases at V and 4 bases at J, leaving 9 bases unmatched. The CDR3 consists of 16 residues. From germline, CDR1 is LNHDA and CDR2 SQIVND (reference sequence). The CDR3 DNA is TGTGCCAGTAGTCCTACTCAAGACAGGGGGAATCAGCCCCAGCATTTT. Translating gives CASSPTQDRGNQPQHF.

This chain joins TRBV7-3 and TRBJ2-1; D may match TRBD1 or TRBD2 (6 bases each). The CDR3 extends over 15 amino acids. Germline-derived CDR1 and CDR2 are SGHTA and FQGTGA. Trimming shortened V by 1 base and J by 4 bases, and 11 bases separated the two germline ends. The CDR3 is CASSLNQGTYNEQFF. The CDR3 bases are TGTGCCAGCAGCTTAAATCAGGGGACTTACAATGAGCAGTTCTTC. Combining the CDR3 with reference TRBV7-3 and TRBJ2-1 gives the whole variable domain GAGVSQTPSNKVTEKGKYVELRCDPISGHTALYWYRQSLGQGPEFLIYFQGTGAADDSGLPNDRFFAVRPEGSVSTLKIQRTERGDSAVYLCASSLNQGTYNEQFFGPGTRLTVL.

This clone turned up a few times. V gene TRBV29-1 combines with J gene TRBJ1-1; D is ambiguous. Deletions cut 0 bases from V and 1 base from J, with 15 bases between. This CDR3 has 16 amino acids. Germline V gene lookup returns CDR1 SQVTM and CDR2 ANQGSEA. This CDR3 reads CSVEDTGKGGNTEAFF. CDR3 nucleotide sequence: TGCAGCGTTGAAGATACGGGAAAAGGAGGGAACACTGAAGCTTTCTTT.

This clone appeared a single time. The chain uses TRBV4-3 and TRBJ1-3; weak D call: TRBD1 (6 bases). Trimming removed 1 base at V and 4 bases at J, with 11 bases between. Germline-derived CDR1 and CDR2 are LGHNA and YSLEER. This CDR3 spans 15 amino acids. The DNA of the CDR3 is TGCGCCAGCAGCCAAGTTGGGGGGGCCGGAAACACCATATATTTT. Translation: CASSQVGGAGNTIYF.

This clone appeared once. J is TRBJ2-5 and V is TRBV29-1; 8 bases line up with TRBD2. The CDR3 extends over 13 amino acids. The junction had 10 bases not matched to a gene; V was cut back by 8 bases and J by 5 bases. Looked up from germline, CDR1 is SQVTM and CDR2 is ANQGSEA. In DNA, the CDR3 is TGCAGCACACACGGCGGGGGGATTGAGACCCAGTACTTC. This sequence encodes CSTHGGGIETQYF.

The chain carries TRBV11-3 and TRBJ2-7; 13 bases align to TRBD2. V dropped 5 bases and J dropped 2; count of bases not matched to a gene: 6. The CDR3 contains 16 residues. Germline CDR1 and CDR2: SGHNT and YENEEA. CDR3 bases: TGTGCCAGCAGCCCGGGACTAGCGGGATCGGCCTACGAGCAGTACTTC. Translated: CASSPGLAGSAYEQYF.

This chain joins TRBV30 and TRBJ2-5; D is undetermined. Germline V lookup: CDR1 GTSNPN, CDR2 SVGIG (reference sequence). The CDR3 is made up of 14 amino acids. V gave up 0 bases and J gave up 3 bases, with 11 bases separating them. The CDR3 is CAWSVLGPKETQYF. Here the CDR3 DNA reads TGTGCCTGGAGTGTACTTGGCCCTAAAGAGACCCAGTACTTC. Based on the CDR3 plus reference TRBV30 and TRBJ2-5, the full variable domain is SQTIHQWPATLVQPVGSPLSLECTVEGTSNPNLYWYRQAAGRGLQLLFYSVGIGQISSEVPQNLSASRPQDRQFILSSKKLLLSDSGFYLCAWSVLGPKETQYFGPGTRLLVL.

V is TRBV25-1 and J is TRBJ2-7; 7 nucleotides line up with TRBD2. J was trimmed by 3 bases and V by 1 base; bases with no gene match: 12. The CDR3 consists of 17 residues. Germline-derived CDR1 and CDR2 are MGHDK and SYGVNS. The CDR3 sequence: CASSESPPRDYLYEQYF. In DNA form, the CDR3 reads TGTGCCAGCAGTGAATCCCCACCCAGGGACTATCTCTACGAGCAGTACTTC.

The chain combines TRBV30 with TRBJ1-2; D is unclear. The V gene's germline CDR1 is GTSNPN and CDR2 SVGIG (reference sequence). The CDR3 length is 13 residues. V lost 4 bases, J lost 4 bases, and 13 bases lay in between. The CDR3 DNA follows: TGTGCCTGGACCCCCGAACGAGGCTATGGCTACACCTTC. Its translation: CAWTPERGYGYTF.

V usage is TRBV30 and J usage is TRBJ1-2, with D possibly TRBD1 on 6 matching bases. V was pared by 5 bases and J by 2 bases, with 9 bases between. The germline CDR1 and CDR2 sequences are GTSNPN and SVGIG (reference sequence). The CDR3 consists of 12 residues. CDR3 sequence: CAWSQGNYGYTF. For the CDR3, the DNA is TGTGCCTGGTCACAGGGAAACTATGGCTACACCTTC.

The chain recombines TRBV25-1 with TRBJ1-2; no firm D call. This CDR3 region has 14 residues. Trimming took 3 bases from V and 3 from J, leaving 11 bases between them. Germline V CDR1 and CDR2: MGHDK, SYGVNS. In DNA, the CDR3 is TGTGCCAGCAGTGATGGGTGGACCGACTATGGCTACACCTTC. Amino acids: CASSDGWTDYGYTF.

This clone was seen just once. At the DNA level, this CDR3 is encoded by other sequences in the same sample as well. The genes are TRBV5-1 and TRBJ1-6; 7 nucleotides line up with TRBD1. This CDR3 spans 14 amino acids. With V trimmed by 0 bases and J by 6 bases, 0 bases remained unmatched. Looked up from germline, CDR1 is SGHRS and CDR2 is YFSETQ. Here the CDR3 DNA reads TGCGCCAGCAGCTTGGGACAGGGTAATTCACCCCTCCACTTT. As protein: CASSLGQGNSPLHF.

The chain couples TRBV2 to TRBJ2-3; D is unclear. V was shortened by 7 bases and J by 0 bases, with 11 bases between the two germline ends. CDR3 length equals 14 residues. CDR1 is SNHLY and CDR2 is FYNNEI in the germline V gene. CDR3 bases: TGTGCCAGCACCTTTAGTATTAGCACAGATACGCAGTATTTT. This codes for CASTFSISTDTQYF.

The chain joins TRBV2 to TRBJ1-1, with D unclear. CDR3 size: 13 residues. Trimming pared 6 bases from V and 0 bases from J, leaving 8 bases between. Germline CDR1 SNHLY, CDR2 FYNNEI. The CDR3 DNA reads TGTGCCAGCAGCCGAATATTGAACACTGAAGCTTTCTTT. It yields the protein CASSRILNTEAFF.

The chain carries TRBV18 and TRBJ2-7; 8 nucleotides agree with TRBD2. The CDR3 is 13 amino acids. The germline gives CDR1 KGHSH, CDR2 LQKENI. V gave up 2 bases and J gave up 5 bases; unmatched junction bases: 2. CDR3 amino acids: CASSPGREDEQYF. The CDR3 nucleotides are TGTGCCAGCTCACCAGGGCGGGAGGACGAGCAGTACTTC.

V and J are TRBV5-1 and TRBJ1-1; D unclear. Germline V lookup: CDR1 SGHRS, CDR2 YFSETQ. V dropped 4 bases and J dropped 0 bases, with 7 bases sitting between them. The CDR3 has 13 amino acids. For the CDR3, the DNA is TGCGCCAGCAGCCTTCAGATGAACACTGAAGCTTTCTTT. Amino acids: CASSLQMNTEAFF.

This clone occurred a few times. The rearrangement joins TRBV9 to TRBJ2-1; D could derive from TRBD1 or TRBD2 (6 bases each). The CDR3 totals 15 residues. Trimming removed 4 bases at V and 9 bases at J, with 20 bases between. CDR1 is SGDLS, CDR2 YYNGEE, per germline. The CDR3 loop is CASSSDGGPVGEQFF. CDR3 in DNA: TGTGCCAGCAGCTCAGATGGGGGGCCTGTTGGTGAGCAGTTCTTC. The full variable domain, rest sourced from reference TRBV9 and TRBJ2-1, is DSGVTQTPKHLITATGQRVTLRCSPRSGDLSVYWYQQSLDQGLQFLIQYYNGEERAKGNILERFSAQQFPDLHSELNLSSLELGDSALYFCASSSDGGPVGEQFFGPGTRLTVL.

The chain joins TRBV6-5 to TRBJ1-2; unclear D gene. The germline gives CDR1 MNHEY, CDR2 SVGAGI. The V end lost 2 bases, the J end lost 6 bases, and 4 bases lay between the germline ends. The CDR3 has 11 residues. The CDR3 is CASSYGDGYTF. CDR3 sequence (DNA): TGTGCCAGCAGTTACGGGGATGGCTACACCTTC.

The gene calls are TRBV29-1 and TRBJ2-7; either TRBD1 or TRBD2 may supply D (5 bases each). This CDR3 has 15 amino acids. The V end was cut by 6 bases, the J end by 3 bases, with 21 bases between. The germline CDR1 and CDR2 sequences are SQVTM and ANQGSEA. CDR3 nucleotides: TGCAGCGTAGCTCTGTCGTCGGGGCAACACTACGAGCAGTACTTC. This codes for CSVALSSGQHYEQYF.

This chain links TRBV29-1 with TRBJ2-2, with D tentatively TRBD1 or TRBD2 (5 bases each). V was cut by 3 bases and J by 6 bases, with 11 bases left in between. Germline CDR1 SQVTM, CDR2 ANQGSEA. The CDR3 loop spans 13 amino acids. CDR3 amino acids: CSVDRERSGELFF. The CDR3 bases are TGCAGCGTTGACAGGGAGCGTTCCGGGGAGCTGTTTTTT.

Turning to this clone: This sample includes further DNA sequences coding for the same CDR3. This rearrangement joins TRBV29-1 to TRBJ2-1; D gene uncertain. V was clipped by 4 bases and J by 7 bases, with 5 bases between them. Germline V CDR1 and CDR2: SQVTM, ANQGSEA. The CDR3 is 10 amino acids. The CDR3 sequence: CSVANNEQFF. CDR3 bases: TGCAGCGTTGCGAATAATGAGCAGTTCTTC.

As to this clone: Distinct nucleotide sequences in the sample also encode this CDR3. The V gene is TRBV4-3, the J gene TRBJ2-3, with TRBD2 matching 7 bases. Trimming took 0 bases from V and 1 from J; bases not matched to a gene: 4. This CDR3 has 16 amino acids. The V gene's germline CDR1 is LGHNA and CDR2 YSLEER. The CDR3 DNA follows: TGCGCCAGCAGCCAAGAATTAGCGGGTGGCACAGATACGCAGTATTTT. It yields the protein CASSQELAGGTDTQYF.

This clone occurred a few times. This sequence joins TRBV19 and TRBJ1-5; D unclear. Between the trimmed V and J ends, which lost 6 bases and 8 bases, there was a span of 20 bases. Per germline, CDR1 LNHDA and CDR2 SQIVND (reference sequence). The CDR3 consists of 15 residues. The CDR3 DNA is TGTGCCAGTAGGGCTCCCCCCGGCAGTCGGGAGCCCCAGCATTTT. It yields the protein CASRAPPGSREPQHF. The variable domain in full, completed from reference TRBV19 and TRBJ1-5, reads DGGITQSPKYLFRKEGQNVTLSCEQNLNHDAMYWYRQDPGQGLRLIYYSQIVNDFQKGDIAEGYSVSREKKESFPLTVTSAQKNPTAFYLCASRAPPGSREPQHFGDGTRLSIL.

This clone was detected only a few times. The V call is TRBV5-1, the J call TRBJ1-2, with unresolved D. V was trimmed by 0 bases and J by 2 bases, leaving 8 bases between them. The CDR3 consists of 14 residues. Germline V gene lookup returns CDR1 SGHRS and CDR2 YFSETQ. CDR3 protein: CASSLEYRNYGYTF. CDR3 DNA sequence: TGCGCCAGCAGCTTGGAATACAGAAACTATGGCTACACCTTC.

The chain carries TRBV27 and TRBJ2-1; D gene unclear. This CDR3 spans 13 amino acids. In germline, CDR1 is MNHEY, CDR2 SMNVEV (reference sequence). Deletions cut 5 bases from V and 9 bases from J, with 14 bases between. The CDR3 DNA follows: TGTGCCAGCAGTCCCACAATTGGAAGTGAGCAGTTCTTC. Its protein is CASSPTIGSEQFF.

J is TRBJ1-2 and V is TRBV9; perhaps TRBD1 as D (6 bases). The CDR3 length is 12 residues. V was trimmed by 5 bases and J by 5 bases, leaving 10 bases between them. The V gene's germline CDR1 is SGDLS and CDR2 YYNGEE. The CDR3 nucleotides read TGTGCCAGCAGTCCAGGGGAGTATGGCTACACCTTC. As protein: CASSPGEYGYTF.

The chain couples TRBV2 to TRBJ1-6, with 9 bases identical to TRBD1. CDR3 length: 15 residues. J gave up 9 bases and V 4 bases, and 7 bases lay outside the gene matches. CDR1 is SNHLY, CDR2 FYNNEI, per germline. CDR3 DNA sequence: TGTGCCAGCAGTGGCTTTGACAGGGGGGCTTCACCCCTCCACTTT. It is translated as CASSGFDRGASPLHF.

The chain carries TRBV29-1 and TRBJ1-5; TRBD1 matches at 10 bases. The J segment lost 4 bases and the V segment lost 5 bases, leaving 11 bases of the junction unmatched. The CDR3 runs 16 residues. Germline CDR1 is SQVTM and CDR2 is ANQGSEA. CDR3: CSVSSGTGEGNQPQHF. In nucleotides, the CDR3 is TGCAGCGTTTCCTCCGGGACAGGGGAGGGGAATCAGCCCCAGCATTTT.

This chain joins TRBV15 and TRBJ1-5; TRBD1 is a possible D gene (5 bases). The length of the CDR3 is 13 residues. V dropped 7 bases and J dropped 2 bases, with 9 bases sitting between them. In germline, CDR1 is LNHNV, CDR2 YYDKDF (reference sequence). The CDR3 sequence: CATTKQGNQPQHF. The CDR3 region has the DNA TGTGCCACCACTAAACAGGGCAATCAGCCCCAGCATTTT.

The rearrangement uses TRBV4-3 and TRBJ2-3, with 8 positions matching TRBD2. This CDR3 comprises 17 residues. Germline V gives CDR1 LGHNA, CDR2 YSLEER. J lost 1 base, V lost 0 bases, and 6 bases had no gene match. Here the CDR3 reads CASSQDRWRGGTDTQYF. The CDR3 DNA reads TGCGCCAGCAGCCAAGATCGATGGCGGGGGGGCACAGATACGCAGTATTTT.